These T cell receptor beta chains were read from a single sample in a study of blood T cell repertoires in COVID-19. The protocol was immunoSEQ multiplex PCR, while the TCRdb copy is restricted to in-frame clones and leaves out a portion. The sample lists more than 250,000 clones; about 89% were seen once. The sample was peripheral blood. The source is a man aged 18 to 35 who had recovered from COVID-19. CDR3s include the opening cysteine and the closing phenylalanine or tryptophan. Fields, in order: D gene, V gene, clone size, J gene, CDR3 DNA, CDR3 protein. D genes are given only for firm matches. For some rows the clone size is stated as once, few or many, or as a class when expanded; others skip it.

D gene: NA
V gene: TRBV19
clone size: NA
J gene: TRBJ1-6
CDR3 DNA: TGTGCCAGTAGGGCGGGCTCCCGGGGAGATTCACCCCTCCACTTT
CDR3 protein: CASRAGSRGDSPLHF

D gene: TRBD1
V gene: TRBV2
clone size: NA
J gene: TRBJ1-2
CDR3 DNA: TGTGCCAGCGGACTACAGGGGGCCAATGGCTACACCTTC
CDR3 protein: CASGLQGANGYTF

D gene: NA
V gene: TRBV11-1
clone size: NA
J gene: TRBJ2-7
CDR3 DNA: TGTGCCAGCAGCCCCTATGGAGGGGACTACGAGCAGTACTTC
CDR3 protein: CASSPYGGDYEQYF

D gene: NA
V gene: TRBV2
clone size: NA
J gene: TRBJ2-1
CDR3 DNA: TGTGCCAGCAGTGAATCCGGGGTCTACAATGAGCAGTTCTTC
CDR3 protein: CASSESGVYNEQFF

D gene: NA
V gene: TRBV3-1/TRBV3-2
clone size: few
J gene: TRBJ2-3
CDR3 DNA: TGTGCCAGCGGACAGCGCACAGATACGCAGTATTTT
CDR3 protein: CASGQRTDTQYF

D gene: TRBD1
V gene: TRBV13
clone size: NA
J gene: TRBJ1-1
CDR3 DNA: TGTGCCAGCCACCTGACAGGGGGTGCGATCACTGAAGCTTTCTTT
CDR3 protein: CASHLTGGAITEAFF

D gene: TRBD2
V gene: TRBV7-2
clone size: NA
J gene: TRBJ2-4
CDR3 DNA: TGTGCCAGCAGCTTCTCGGACGGGGGGTCCATTCAGTACTTC
CDR3 protein: CASSFSDGGSIQYF

D gene: NA
V gene: TRBV9
clone size: NA
J gene: TRBJ1-3
CDR3 DNA: TGTGCCAGCAGCGTAGGCTCTTCTAGCTCTGGAAACACCATATATTTT
CDR3 protein: CASSVGSSSSGNTIYF

D gene: TRBD2
V gene: TRBV27
clone size: NA
J gene: TRBJ2-5
CDR3 DNA: TGTGCCAGCAGTTCGACTAGCGGGATGAGGGAGACCCAGTACTTC
CDR3 protein: CASSSTSGMRETQYF

D gene: TRBD1
V gene: TRBV3-1/TRBV3-2
clone size: NA
J gene: TRBJ2-7
CDR3 DNA: TGTGCCAGCAGCCGGGGTCGGACAGGAGGATTTTGGGACGAGCAGTACTTC
CDR3 protein: CASSRGRTGGFWDEQYF

D gene: TRBD1
V gene: TRBV7-9
clone size: NA
J gene: TRBJ1-4
CDR3 DNA: TGTGCCAGCAGCCTCGGACAGGGGGCGCGGGAAAAACTGTTTTTT
CDR3 protein: CASSLGQGAREKLFF